A selection of T cell receptor beta chains follows, all from one sample in a study of blood T cell repertoires in COVID-19. Sequencing was performed with immunoSEQ multiplex PCR; in TCRdb, only in-frame clones are kept and a portion is missing. The table includes roughly 150,000 clones, about four fifths detected once. Sequenced material: PBMCs or T cells enriched from blood (not recorded which). The receptors stem from a woman aged 18-29 years who had been exposed to COVID-19. Both conserved end residues are part of each CDR3. A D gene is named only where the DNA matches it firmly. Not every row has a clone size; where given, it reads once, few, many or a size class.

j_call d_call v_call clone_size cdr3_aa cdr3_nt
TRBJ2-2 NA TRBV4-2 few CASSQGETTGELFF TGTGCCAGCAGCCAAGGGGAGACCACCGGGGAGCTGTTTTTT
TRBJ2-4 NA TRBV3-1/TRBV3-2 NA CASTPPNAGIQYF TGTGCCAGCACCCCCCCCAACGCGGGGATTCAGTACTTC
TRBJ2-7 NA TRBV5-1 NA CASSPWSQVDYEQYF TGCGCCAGCAGCCCATGGTCGCAGGTAGACTACGAGCAGTACTTC
TRBJ2-6 NA TRBV7-2 NA CASSPRLGSGANVLTF TGTGCCAGCAGCCCCCGACTAGGTTCTGGGGCCAACGTCCTGACTTTC
TRBJ2-7 TRBD2 TRBV7-2 NA CASSATSGSRYEQYF TGTGCCAGCAGCGCTACTAGCGGGAGCCGCTACGAGCAGTACTTC
TRBJ2-7 TRBD1 TRBV6-5 once CASSRGRQGSYEQYF TGTGCCAGCAGTCGGGGGAGACAGGGGAGCTACGAGCAGTACTTC
TRBJ1-5 TRBD1 TRBV2 NA CASSGQGGNQPQHF TGTGCCAGCAGTGGACAGGGGGGGAATCAGCCCCAGCATTTT
TRBJ2-2 NA TRBV7-2 NA CASSFQGTNTGELFF TGTGCCAGCAGCTTCCAGGGGACGAACACCGGGGAGCTGTTTTTT
TRBJ2-7 NA TRBV4-2 NA CASSQERGWFEQYF TGTGCCAGCAGCCAAGAAAGGGGATGGTTCGAGCAGTACTTC
TRBJ1-2 NA TRBV6-5 NA CASSHDTAGNYGYTF TGTGCCAGCAGTCACGACACGGCGGGTAACTATGGCTACACCTTC
TRBJ1-1 NA TRBV4-1 once CASSLTGMNTEAFF TGCGCCAGCAGCCTAACAGGTATGAACACTGAAGCTTTCTTT
TRBJ1-1 NA TRBV2 NA CAIPRGGADTEAFF TGTGCCATCCCCCGAGGGGGGGCTGACACTGAAGCTTTCTTT
TRBJ2-1 TRBD2 TRBV9 NA CASSVARTGLVTEQFF TGTGCCAGCAGCGTAGCCCGGACGGGACTAGTGACCGAGCAGTTCTTC
TRBJ2-1 TRBD2 TRBV24-1 NA CATSDPRTSNEQFF TGTGCCACCAGTGATCCTCGGACTAGCAATGAGCAGTTCTTC
TRBJ2-2 NA TRBV2 NA CASSDIYGGMNTGELFF TGTGCCAGCAGTGATATTTACGGGGGAATGAACACCGGGGAGCTGTTTTTT
TRBJ1-4 TRBD1 TRBV28 NA CASSPGQTNEKLFF TGTGCCAGCAGTCCGGGACAGACTAATGAAAAACTGTTTTTT
TRBJ2-3 TRBD2 TRBV19 NA CASSKGTSRGGPPTDTQYF TGTGCCAGTAGTAAAGGGACTAGCCGCGGAGGGCCGCCTACAGATACGCAGTATTTT
TRBJ1-1 NA TRBV28 few CASSSQGRGVTEAFF TGTGCCAGCAGTTCACAGGGAAGAGGTGTCACTGAAGCTTTCTTT
TRBJ2-1 TRBD2 TRBV28 NA CASSLGLAGRDEQFF TGTGCCAGCAGTTTAGGGCTAGCGGGACGGGATGAGCAGTTCTTC
TRBJ1-5 NA TRBV6-1 few CASSDGSQPQHF TGTGCCAGCAGTGACGGGTCGCAGCCCCAGCATTTT
TRBJ2-7 TRBD2 TRBV4-2 NA CASSPRVLAAAYEQYF TGTGCCAGCAGCCCAAGAGTACTAGCGGCAGCCTACGAGCAGTACTTC
TRBJ2-1 NA TRBV27 NA CASSWGDNEQFF TGTGCCAGCAGTTGGGGGGACAATGAGCAGTTCTTC
TRBJ2-7 TRBD2 TRBV27 NA CASSPGTSGTYEQYF TGTGCCAGCAGTCCCGGGACTAGCGGAACCTACGAGCAGTACTTC
TRBJ1-1 TRBD1 TRBV4-1 many CASSQDPDRAGEAFF TGCGCCAGCAGCCAAGACCCGGACAGGGCGGGTGAAGCTTTCTTT
TRBJ1-1 TRBD1 TRBV6-1 NA CASSEVPGQGKAFF TGTGCCAGCAGTGAAGTCCCGGGACAGGGGAAAGCTTTCTTT
TRBJ1-3 NA TRBV6-6 NA CASSHSNTIYF TGTGCCAGCAGCCACTCAAACACCATATATTTT
TRBJ2-3 NA TRBV11-2 NA CASSLVLDTQYF TGTGCCAGCAGCTTAGTTCTAGATACGCAGTATTTT
TRBJ1-5 NA TRBV18 NA CASSPARNRDGQPQHF TGTGCCAGCTCACCGGCTCGGAACAGGGACGGACAGCCCCAGCATTTT
TRBJ2-1 NA TRBV12-3/TRBV12-4 once CASSSLLEWFF TGTGCCAGCAGCTCACTACTGGAATGGTTCTTC
TRBJ2-7 TRBD2 TRBV24-1 NA CATMPGGWVVHEQYF TGTGCCACCATGCCGGGAGGGTGGGTGGTCCACGAGCAGTACTTC
TRBJ2-1 TRBD1 TRBV30 once CAWSGGQGYNEQFF TGTGCCTGGAGTGGGGGACAGGGTTACAATGAGCAGTTCTTC
TRBJ1-2 TRBD1 TRBV7-9 NA CASSSQGDYGYTF TGTGCCAGCAGTTCACAGGGGGACTATGGCTACACCTTC
TRBJ2-7 TRBD1 TRBV13 NA CASSSRRQGASYEQYF TGTGCCAGCAGCTCGAGACGACAGGGGGCCTCCTACGAGCAGTACTTC
TRBJ1-5 NA TRBV2 NA CASSPPGHSNQPQHF TGTGCCAGCAGTCCACCGGGACACAGCAATCAGCCCCAGCATTTT
TRBJ2-5 NA TRBV5-1 NA CASSLMLAQETQYF TGCGCCAGCAGCTTGATGCTGGCTCAAGAGACCCAGTACTTC
TRBJ2-1 TRBD1 TRBV10-3 NA CAISPWDSPFNEQFF TGTGCCATCAGTCCATGGGACAGTCCATTTAATGAGCAGTTCTTC
TRBJ1-1 NA TRBV29-1 NA CSVGYISSVRGTEAFF TGCAGCGTTGGTTATATAAGTAGCGTCAGGGGCACTGAAGCTTTCTTT
TRBJ2-3 NA TRBV7-2 NA CASSLYSVARTDTQYF TGTGCCAGCAGCTTATATTCGGTAGCCCGCACAGATACGCAGTATTTT
TRBJ2-7 TRBD1 TRBV5-6 few CASSLAVSQGAYEQYF TGTGCCAGCAGCTTGGCCGTATCCCAGGGGGCGTACGAGCAGTACTTC
TRBJ2-6 NA TRBV15 NA CATSRDDLRAGANVLTF TGTGCCACCAGCAGAGACGATTTGCGGGCTGGGGCCAACGTCCTGACTTTC
TRBJ1-3 NA TRBV11-2 NA CASSTGQRSGNTIYF TGTGCCAGCAGCACGGGACAACGCTCTGGAAACACCATATATTTT
TRBJ2-1 NA TRBV27 NA CASSLGLSEQFF TGTGCCAGCAGTTTAGGCCTCAGTGAGCAGTTCTTC
TRBJ1-1 TRBD1 TRBV5-1 NA CASSSGQGGTEAFF TGCGCCAGCAGCTCGGGACAGGGAGGCACTGAAGCTTTCTTT
TRBJ1-1 TRBD1 TRBV9 NA CASSLGGQDPYNTEAFF TGTGCCAGCAGCCTCGGGGGACAGGATCCTTACAACACTGAAGCTTTCTTT
TRBJ1-6 NA TRBV7-9 NA CASSWDWVGSPLHF TGTGCCAGCAGCTGGGACTGGGTGGGTTCACCCCTCCACTTT
TRBJ1-1 TRBD1 TRBV5-1 NA CASKRQGDTEAFF TGCGCCAGCAAAAGACAGGGAGACACTGAAGCTTTCTTT
TRBJ2-5 NA TRBV7-9 NA CASSSQETQYF TGTGCCAGCAGCTCTCAAGAGACCCAGTACTTC
TRBJ2-1 TRBD2 TRBV19 NA CASSIFSGSNEQFF TGTGCCAGTAGTATCTTCAGCGGGAGTAATGAGCAGTTCTTC
TRBJ1-2 NA TRBV14 NA CASSQGLGGYTF TGTGCCAGCAGCCAAGGGCTGGGCGGCTACACCTTC
TRBJ2-3 TRBD2 TRBV30 NA CAWSTSGRARTDTQYF TGTGCCTGGTCGACTAGCGGGAGGGCCAGGACAGATACGCAGTATTTT
TRBJ2-3 NA TRBV27 NA CASSPLTSGDTQYF TGTGCCAGCAGCCCCCTGACTAGTGGAGATACGCAGTATTTT
TRBJ2-7 NA TRBV5-1 NA CASTRTDIPYEQYF TGCGCCAGCACGAGGACAGACATACCCTACGAGCAGTACTTC
TRBJ2-1 TRBD2 TRBV29-1 NA CSVGPNLAGLFPNEQFF TGCAGCGTTGGCCCAAACCTAGCGGGACTTTTTCCCAATGAGCAGTTCTTC
TRBJ1-1 NA TRBV2 NA CASQDLPANTEAFF TGTGCCAGCCAGGATTTGCCAGCCAACACTGAAGCTTTCTTT
TRBJ1-5 TRBD1 TRBV9 NA CASSVGTGGGQPQHF TGTGCCAGCAGCGTAGGGACAGGGGGCGGTCAGCCCCAGCATTTT